Ten or more counts support the clone carrying this TCR beta chain. The antigen is not known. Each patient was aged 18 to 65 and had newly diagnosed hyperthyroidism of under 2 months' duration. The diagnostic basis comprised clinical symptoms, serum thyroxine and TRAb, thyroid ultrasound and orbital computed tomography. TCR beta CDR3 region amplification was performed from RNA transcripts. The HTBI primer set was used in a first-round RT-PCR of the TCR CDR3. TCRdb independently ran MiXCR on the multiplex PCR reads; one entry per CDR3 protein. This repertoire shows over 250,000 distinct CDR3 sequences, less than 30% found once; its top ten account for over 25%. This sample was included in a study of T cells in Graves' hyperthyroidism and ophthalmopathy. Study context: Peripheral blood was obtained at initial diagnosis, preceding any treatment. Points from the study as a whole: Ophthalmopathy and stable hyperthyroidism were told apart by a 13 V-J model.

Between the trimmed V and J ends, which lost 6 bases and 1 base, there was a span of 12 bases. The CDR3 has 14 amino acids. Germline CDR1 MDHEN, CDR2 SYDVKM. The chain links TRBV28 to TRBJ1-1; D is unclear. The receptor's source is a man aged 40-49 years with Graves' hyperthyroidism that later progressed to Graves' ophthalmopathy. Input material: blood. CDR3 in DNA: TGTGCCAGCAGCTACGAACCGAAGAACACTGAAGCTTTCTTT. This sequence encodes CASSYEPKNTEAFF.